This TCR beta chain derives from a study of OX40 agonist ivuxolimab in advanced cancers. General study points: Dose levels from 0.1 to 3.0 mg/kg saw CD4+ and CD8+ blood T cells expand clonally by week 6.

The CDR3 consists of 15 residues. The germline CDR1 and CDR2 sequences are LGHNA and YSLEER. The V end was cut by 6 bases, the J end by 1 base, with 15 bases between. TCRdb's copy holds only in-frame clones and misses some; the assay was immunoSEQ multiplex PCR. Among around 25,000 clones listed, 77% were seen once. In regard to this clone: Its antigen is as yet unknown.

Sampling times: baseline, cycle 4 day 1, cycle 7 day 1. The receptor's source is an adult with an advanced solid tumor such as melanoma, head and neck, liver or kidney cancer. The rearrangement joins TRBV4-3 to TRBJ1-1, with D hard to call. The sequences come from CD4+ or CD8+ T cells sorted from blood, collected in a trial of the OX40 agonist ivuxolimab. The CDR3 nucleotides read TGCGCCAGCAGACTATCTAGGGCTGCGAACACTGAAGCTTTCTTT. Its protein product is CASRLSRAANTEAFF.